The next 27 T cell receptor beta chains were all read from a single sample in a study of cytomegalovirus exposure and HLA in healthy donors. Produced via immunoSEQ multiplex PCR; TCRdb's table is partial and in-frame only. The sample consists of over 250,000 clones, 80% to 90% of them appearing once. Sample: PBMCs. Every receptor here comes from a woman between 18 and 29 years old in good health and CMV-seronegative.

A single count supports this clone. This chain uses TRBV4-2 with TRBJ2-1; 8 nucleotides line up with TRBD2. The CDR3 consists of 15 residues. From germline, CDR1 is LGHNA and CDR2 YNFKEQ. V lost 0 bases, J lost 9 bases, and 7 bases stayed unmatched. CDR3 nucleotides: TGTGCCAGCAGCCAAGAACAGCGGGGGAGAAGTGAGCAGTTCTTC. Its protein is CASSQEQRGRSEQFF.

The V call is TRBV30, the J call TRBJ2-1; D uncertain. Germline assignment: CDR1 GTSNPN and CDR2 SVGIG (reference sequence). V was cut by 0 bases and J by 9 bases, with 9 bases left in between. The CDR3 extends over 12 amino acids. Here the CDR3 reads CAWSVLESEQFF. The CDR3, as DNA: TGTGCCTGGAGTGTACTTGAATCTGAGCAGTTCTTC.

This clone came up once. The rearrangement uses TRBV5-4 and TRBJ2-7; the match to TRBD1 covers 7 bases. After removal of 4 bases from V and 1 base from J, the junction contained 5 bases not matched to a gene. Germline V gene lookup returns CDR1 SGHNT and CDR2 YYREEE (reference sequence). The CDR3 totals 14 residues. Written as DNA, the CDR3 is TGTGCCAGCAGCGGGGACAGAGGATCCTACGAGCAGTACTTC. Protein product: CASSGDRGSYEQYF.

The chain carries TRBV4-3 and TRBJ1-2; 8 bases are shared with TRBD1. CDR3 length equals 14 residues. V lost 3 bases to trimming and J lost 5 bases; unmatched junction nucleotides: 5. Germline CDR1 and CDR2: LGHNA and YSLEER. The CDR3 DNA is TGCGCCAGCAGCCAGGAACAGGGGGGGTATGGCTACACCTTC. It is translated as CASSQEQGGYGYTF.

The chain links TRBV28 to TRBJ2-1; 8 bases align to TRBD2. The V gene's germline CDR1 is MDHEN and CDR2 SYDVKM. The CDR3 is made up of 14 amino acids. Losses at the gene ends were 7 bases for V and 2 bases for J; bases not matched to a gene: 4. The CDR3 region is CASTRGGTYNEQFF. The CDR3 DNA is TGTGCCAGCACACGGGGGGGAACCTACAATGAGCAGTTCTTC.

V is TRBV6-5 and J is TRBJ1-2; D is uncertain. Germline V lookup: CDR1 MNHEY, CDR2 SVGAGI. Trimming left V 0 bases short and J 4 bases short, with 15 bases between. This CDR3 region has 16 residues. This chain's CDR3 is CASSYSGGLPSYGYTF. The DNA of the CDR3 is TGTGCCAGCAGTTACTCGGGAGGGCTCCCGAGCTATGGCTACACCTTC.

V gene TRBV27 combines with J gene TRBJ2-2; D unclear. The germline V gene encodes CDR1 MNHEY and CDR2 SMNVEV (reference sequence). There are 13 residues in the CDR3. Trimming shortened V by 10 bases and J by 0 bases, and 9 bases separated the two germline ends. The CDR3 region is CATLSPNTGELFF. CDR3 coding DNA: TGTGCCACCCTTTCCCCGAACACCGGGGAGCTGTTTTTT.

The rearrangement uses TRBV4-1 and TRBJ2-7; D might be TRBD1 (7 bases). CDR1 is MGHRA, CDR2 YSYEKL, per germline. The CDR3 is 16 amino acids. Trimming shortened V by 3 bases and J by 0 bases, and 15 bases separated the two germline ends. CDR3 region: CASSHSAGTVSYEQYF. DNA for the CDR3: TGCGCCAGCAGCCATTCCGCGGGGACAGTCTCCTACGAGCAGTACTTC.

In DNA form, the CDR3 reads TGTGCCAGCATCAAGATGGGACAGGGGGCTGGGGAGCAGTTCTTC. Translation: CASIKMGQGAGEQFF. The rearrangement joins TRBV28 to TRBJ2-1, with 12 bases identical to TRBD1. This CDR3 comprises 15 residues. Trimming at V came to 7 bases and at J to 10 bases, leaving 11 bases not matched to a gene. Looked up from germline, CDR1 is MDHEN and CDR2 is SYDVKM.

The chain has TRBV28 and TRBJ1-5; TRBD1 matches 7 bases. The CDR3 is 14 residues long. Unmatched junction bases numbered 2, after V lost 6 bases and J lost 0 bases. The V gene's germline CDR1 is MDHEN and CDR2 SYDVKM. This CDR3 reads CASRTGDSNQPQHF. The CDR3 nucleotides read TGTGCCAGCAGAACAGGGGATAGCAATCAGCCCCAGCATTTT.

The chain joins TRBV10-3 to TRBJ2-5, with 7 bases matching TRBD1. The ends lost 0 bases at V and 2 bases at J; junction bases unmatched: 3. The V gene's germline CDR1 is ENHRY and CDR2 SYGVKD. CDR3 size: 15 residues. The CDR3 DNA follows: TGTGCCATCAGTGAGTCGGCAGGGGGACAAGAGACCCAGTACTTC. Its protein product is CAISESAGGQETQYF.

This sequence joins TRBV6-4 and TRBJ2-1; tentative D call: TRBD1 (5 bases). The CDR3 totals 13 residues. V was trimmed by 4 bases and J by 8 bases, leaving 12 bases between them. CDR1 and CDR2 (germline): MRHNA, SNTAGT. CDR3 nucleotides: TGTGCCAGCAGTGGTAGGGGCCTCGATGAGCAGTTCTTC. Amino acid sequence: CASSGRGLDEQFF.

This clone has just one count. This rearrangement joins TRBV11-2 to TRBJ2-7; 7 bases fit TRBD1. With 3 bases clipped from V and 2 bases from J, the junction kept 16 bases outside the gene matches. The CDR3 has 18 residues. CDR1 and CDR2 from the germline V gene are SGHAT and FQNNGV. CDR3 in amino acids: CASSFKRGRPSNPYEQYF. CDR3 DNA sequence: TGTGCCAGCAGCTTTAAGAGGGGGCGCCCCTCGAACCCCTACGAGCAGTACTTC.

V usage is TRBV7-2 and J usage is TRBJ2-7; 9 bases fit TRBD1. The CDR3 loop spans 15 amino acids. Losses at the gene ends were 5 bases for V and 6 bases for J; bases not matched to a gene: 11. The germline gives CDR1 SGHTA, CDR2 FQGNSA. CDR3 bases: TGTGCCAGCAGCACCTTAACAGGGGGCAACCTCGAGCAGTACTTC. Translating it yields CASSTLTGGNLEQYF.

Notes on this clone: The identical CDR3 is also encoded by other nucleotide sequences in the sample. The J gene is TRBJ2-7, the V gene TRBV30, with a tentative D call TRBD1 (5 bases). Germline V gene sequence: CDR1 GTSNPN, CDR2 SVGIG (reference sequence). Trimming cost V 0 bases and J 2 bases, with 11 bases left between them. The CDR3 sequence is 14 residues long. CDR3 sequence: CAWSVGAGTYEQYF. The CDR3 DNA follows: TGTGCCTGGAGTGTTGGTGCAGGGACCTACGAGCAGTACTTC.

The chain has TRBV27 and TRBJ2-7; 10 nucleotides line up with TRBD1. Germline values: CDR1 MNHEY, CDR2 SMNVEV (reference sequence). V lost 6 bases to trimming and J lost 6 bases; unmatched junction nucleotides: 14. The CDR3 is made up of 16 amino acids. CDR3 DNA sequence: TGTGCCAGCAGCTTGGCCGGGACAGGGGAATTTAGCGAGCAGTACTTC. Residues: CASSLAGTGEFSEQYF.

The sample holds one count of this clone. The J gene is TRBJ1-1, the V gene TRBV6-4; D may be TRBD1 (5 bases). V was cut by 0 bases and J by 7 bases, with 9 bases left in between. Looked up from germline, CDR1 is MRHNA and CDR2 is SNTAGT. This CDR3 comprises 13 residues. The CDR3 here is CASSDSPGYEAFF. The CDR3 DNA reads as TGTGCCAGCAGTGACTCCCCAGGGTATGAAGCTTTCTTT.

V is TRBV19 and J is TRBJ1-6, with D perhaps matching TRBD1 (5 bases). The CDR3 sequence is 16 residues long. Germline CDR1 reads LNHDA; CDR2 reads SQIVND (reference sequence). Trimming left V 7 bases short and J 2 bases short, with 15 bases between. CDR3 loop: CASTLEPGTYNSPLHF. CDR3 nucleotide sequence: TGTGCCAGTACCCTCGAGCCAGGGACCTATAATTCACCCCTCCACTTT.

V and J are TRBV18 and TRBJ2-3; 7 bases fit TRBD2. The CDR3 consists of 16 residues. J lost 1 base, V lost 3 bases, and 7 bases had no gene match. Germline V CDR1 and CDR2: KGHSH, LQKENI. The CDR3 DNA follows: TGTGCCAGCTCACCCAAGAGCGGGGTTCGCACAGATACGCAGTATTTT. Translated: CASSPKSGVRTDTQYF.

This sequence joins TRBV9 and TRBJ1-5; D gene uncertain. Germline loops: CDR1 SGDLS, CDR2 YYNGEE. This CDR3 region has 13 residues. V was cut by 1 base and J by 7 bases, with 9 bases left in between. Written as DNA, the CDR3 is TGTGCCAGCAGCGTAAGCTCGTACCAGCCCCAGCATTTT. It is translated as CASSVSSYQPQHF.

The chain has TRBV5-4 and TRBJ1-2; TRBD1 matches at 11 bases. Trimming took 2 bases from V and 6 from J; bases not matched to a gene: 6. The CDR3 is 15 amino acids. Germline loops: CDR1 SGHNT, CDR2 YYREEE (reference sequence). DNA for the CDR3: TGTGCCAGCAGCTTAGGAGGACAGGGGGCGGATGGCTACACCTTC. Residues: CASSLGGQGADGYTF.

The gene calls are TRBV5-6 and TRBJ1-5; TRBD1 agrees at 7 bases. CDR1 SGHDT and CDR2 YYEEEE come from the germline V gene. The J segment lost 1 base and the V segment lost 2 bases, leaving 6 bases of the junction unmatched. The CDR3 runs 16 residues. CDR3 protein: CASSFRGLGSNQPQHF. In nucleotides, the CDR3 is TGTGCCAGCAGCTTTAGGGGGCTGGGGAGCAATCAGCCCCAGCATTTT.

This chain connects TRBV27 to TRBJ2-1; possibly TRBD1 for D (7 bases). Germline CDR1 and CDR2: MNHEY and SMNVEV (reference sequence). The CDR3 runs 13 residues. V was cut by 7 bases and J by 7 bases, with 14 bases left in between. CDR3 DNA: TGTGCCAGCATCGGAGGGGGCAGGAATGAGCAGTTCTTC. Its protein is CASIGGGRNEQFF.

V usage is TRBV5-6 and J usage is TRBJ2-1; D unresolved. CDR1 is SGHDT, CDR2 YYEEEE, per germline. The CDR3 runs 13 residues. Trimming took off 3 bases at V and 5 bases at J, with 9 bases between the two ends. Here the CDR3 DNA reads TGTGCCAGCAGCTGGAGCCCGAACAATGAGCAGTTCTTC. Its translation is CASSWSPNNEQFF.

The chain joins TRBV10-2 to TRBJ1-5, with 10 nucleotides matching TRBD1. Losses at the gene ends were 4 bases for V and 4 bases for J; bases not matched to a gene: 4. CDR3 length equals 15 residues. Germline V gene data show CDR1 as WSHSY and CDR2 as SAAADI. DNA for the CDR3: TGCGCCAGCAGTGGGGACAGGGGATGGAATCAGCCCCAGCATTTT. Amino acid sequence: CASSGDRGWNQPQHF.

The chain joins TRBV12-5 to TRBJ2-1; 7 nucleotides match TRBD2. Germline CDR1 is LGHNT and CDR2 is FRNRAP. The length of the CDR3 is 15 residues. With 0 bases clipped from V and 9 bases from J, the junction kept 8 bases outside the gene matches. Here the CDR3 reads CASGLVAGVFSEQFF. The CDR3 DNA reads as TGTGCTAGTGGTTTGGTGGCGGGAGTCTTTAGTGAGCAGTTCTTC.

The V and J genes are TRBV19 and TRBJ1-5; TRBD1 matches at 8 bases. The CDR3 has 16 amino acids. The ends lost 4 bases at V and 5 bases at J; junction bases unmatched: 10. The germline gives CDR1 LNHDA, CDR2 SQIVND (reference sequence). The CDR3 is CASSTQGQGGDQPQHF. CDR3 nucleotides: TGTGCCAGTAGTACTCAAGGACAGGGCGGGGATCAGCCCCAGCATTTT.